A selection of T cell receptor beta chains follows, all from one sample in a study of cytomegalovirus exposure and HLA in healthy donors. Some clones are missing from TCRdb's copy, which holds only in-frame ones; the method was immunoSEQ multiplex PCR. The repertoire holds tens of thousands of clones, roughly four fifths seen once, with approximately 4.5% in the top ten. Sequencing was done on a sample of PBMCs. Receptors were obtained from a man between 35 and 55 years old in good health and CMV-seronegative. CDR3s include the opening cysteine and the closing phenylalanine or tryptophan. D genes are given only for firm matches. Clone size is shown for a subset of rows, as once, few, many or a class of expanded clone.

abundance: NA
j_gene: TRBJ2-1
d_gene: TRBD2
len: 18
v_gene: TRBV10-1
CDR3aa: CASSSGTSGDRYSNEQFF
CDR3nt: TGCGCCAGCAGTTCGGGGACTAGCGGGGATCGCTACTCCAATGAGCAGTTCTTC

abundance: NA
j_gene: TRBJ2-7
d_gene: NA
len: 15
v_gene: TRBV10-3
CDR3aa: CAISGHRGGTGEQYF
CDR3nt: TGTGCCATCAGTGGACATAGGGGCGGGACGGGGGAGCAGTACTTC

abundance: NA
j_gene: TRBJ2-7
d_gene: TRBD1
len: 13
v_gene: TRBV5-1
CDR3aa: CASSPDRVGEQYF
CDR3nt: TGCGCCAGCAGCCCCGACAGGGTGGGGGAGCAGTACTTC

abundance: NA
j_gene: TRBJ1-3
d_gene: NA
len: 15
v_gene: TRBV10-2
CDR3aa: CASSEGNNRLNTIYF
CDR3nt: TGCGCCAGCAGTGAGGGGAATAACAGGTTAAACACCATATATTTT

abundance: NA
j_gene: TRBJ2-1
d_gene: TRBD2
len: 18
v_gene: TRBV18
CDR3aa: CASSPGLSTSGSYNEQFF
CDR3nt: TGTGCCAGCTCACCGGGACTATCGACTAGCGGGAGCTACAATGAGCAGTTCTTC

abundance: once
j_gene: TRBJ2-1
d_gene: NA
len: 16
v_gene: TRBV10-3
CDR3aa: CAISEGARLGYNEQFF
CDR3nt: TGTGCCATCAGTGAAGGGGCCAGACTAGGGTACAATGAGCAGTTCTTC

abundance: NA
j_gene: TRBJ1-4
d_gene: NA
len: 14
v_gene: TRBV7-9
CDR3aa: CASSLEVEGGKLFF
CDR3nt: TGTGCCAGCAGCTTAGAGGTAGAAGGGGGAAAACTGTTTTTT

abundance: NA
j_gene: TRBJ2-7
d_gene: NA
len: 13
v_gene: TRBV7-9
CDR3aa: CASSSTGSYEQYF
CDR3nt: TGTGCCAGCAGCTCAACAGGTTCCTACGAGCAGTACTTC

abundance: NA
j_gene: TRBJ1-1
d_gene: NA
len: 12
v_gene: TRBV29-1
CDR3aa: CSVEEVRVLAFF
CDR3nt: TGCAGCGTTGAAGAGGTGCGGGTTCTAGCTTTCTTT

abundance: NA
j_gene: TRBJ2-1
d_gene: TRBD2
len: 15
v_gene: TRBV9
CDR3aa: CASSSLGLAGLEQFF
CDR3nt: TGTGCCAGCAGCTCCCTGGGACTAGCGGGCCTTGAGCAGTTCTTC

abundance: NA
j_gene: TRBJ2-7
d_gene: TRBD2
len: 15
v_gene: TRBV19
CDR3aa: CASSIRLAGAYEQYF
CDR3nt: TGTGCCAGTAGTATCAGACTAGCGGGGGCCTACGAGCAGTACTTC

abundance: NA
j_gene: TRBJ1-1
d_gene: TRBD1
len: 15
v_gene: TRBV19
CDR3aa: CASSIPGGGFPEAFF
CDR3nt: TGTGCCAGTAGTATACCAGGGGGAGGATTCCCTGAAGCTTTCTTT

abundance: NA
j_gene: TRBJ1-4
d_gene: NA
len: 14
v_gene: TRBV6-6
CDR3aa: CASTLTLANEKLFF
CDR3nt: TGTGCCAGCACTCTGACATTAGCTAATGAAAAACTGTTTTTT

abundance: NA
j_gene: TRBJ2-2
d_gene: TRBD1
len: 15
v_gene: TRBV7-2
CDR3aa: CASSPDRVNTGELFF
CDR3nt: TGTGCCAGCAGCCCAGACAGGGTGAACACCGGGGAGCTGTTTTTT

abundance: NA
j_gene: TRBJ1-1
d_gene: TRBD1
len: 15
v_gene: TRBV19
CDR3aa: CASTPDRGQNTEAFF
CDR3nt: TGTGCCAGTACCCCCGACAGGGGACAAAACACTGAAGCTTTCTTT

abundance: NA
j_gene: TRBJ2-3
d_gene: TRBD2
len: 16
v_gene: TRBV7-9
CDR3aa: CASSLFGGRGSDTQYF
CDR3nt: TGTGCCAGCAGCTTATTTGGCGGGAGGGGATCAGATACGCAGTATTTT

abundance: few
j_gene: TRBJ2-1
d_gene: NA
len: 15
v_gene: TRBV7-9
CDR3aa: CASSLVGGPGDEQFF
CDR3nt: TGTGCCAGCAGCCTTGTTGGGGGCCCAGGCGATGAGCAGTTCTTC

abundance: NA
j_gene: TRBJ2-5
d_gene: NA
len: 13
v_gene: TRBV7-9
CDR3aa: CASSLGGPQTQYF
CDR3nt: TGTGCCAGCAGCTTAGGGGGGCCACAGACCCAGTACTTC

abundance: NA
j_gene: TRBJ1-5
d_gene: TRBD1
len: 15
v_gene: TRBV6-1
CDR3aa: CASSGDRGGNQPQHF
CDR3nt: TGTGCCAGCAGCGGGGACAGGGGAGGCAATCAGCCCCAGCATTTT

abundance: few
j_gene: TRBJ2-5
d_gene: TRBD2
len: 13
v_gene: TRBV29-1
CDR3aa: CSVAASGKETQYF
CDR3nt: TGCAGCGTTGCCGCTAGCGGGAAAGAGACCCAGTACTTC

abundance: NA
j_gene: TRBJ1-1
d_gene: NA
len: 13
v_gene: TRBV7-9
CDR3aa: CASSWGSTTEAFF
CDR3nt: TGTGCCAGCAGCTGGGGCTCTACCACTGAAGCTTTCTTT

abundance: few
j_gene: TRBJ1-1
d_gene: NA
len: 17
v_gene: TRBV18
CDR3aa: CASSPPLPAGMNTEAFF
CDR3nt: TGTGCCAGCTCACCACCCCTCCCCGCCGGGATGAACACTGAAGCTTTCTTT

abundance: NA
j_gene: TRBJ2-6
d_gene: TRBD1
len: 16
v_gene: TRBV19
CDR3aa: CASNRDRGSGANVLTF
CDR3nt: TGTGCCAGTAATCGGGACAGGGGCTCTGGGGCCAACGTCCTGACTTTC

abundance: NA
j_gene: TRBJ2-5
d_gene: TRBD2
len: 15
v_gene: TRBV6-5
CDR3aa: CASSYGAGGPETQYF
CDR3nt: TGTGCCAGCAGTTACGGGGCGGGAGGGCCGGAGACCCAGTACTTC

abundance: NA
j_gene: TRBJ2-1
d_gene: NA
len: 14
v_gene: TRBV7-8
CDR3aa: CASSPTGRGNEQFF
CDR3nt: TGTGCCAGCAGCCCGACCGGTCGAGGGAATGAGCAGTTCTTC

abundance: NA
j_gene: TRBJ1-3
d_gene: NA
len: 15
v_gene: TRBV7-2
CDR3aa: CASSLGWTVGNTIYF
CDR3nt: TGTGCCAGCAGCCTGGGGTGGACAGTAGGAAACACCATATATTTT

abundance: NA
j_gene: TRBJ2-3
d_gene: NA
len: 13
v_gene: TRBV10-3
CDR3aa: CAISELPTVTQYF
CDR3nt: TGTGCCATCAGTGAGCTCCCTACAGTTACGCAGTATTTT

abundance: NA
j_gene: TRBJ1-2
d_gene: TRBD1
len: 14
v_gene: TRBV29-1
CDR3aa: CSVQDRTGVYGYTF
CDR3nt: TGCAGCGTGCAAGATCGAACAGGGGTCTATGGCTACACCTTC

abundance: NA
j_gene: TRBJ2-5
d_gene: NA
len: 15
v_gene: TRBV5-4
CDR3aa: CASSLKQGNQETQYF
CDR3nt: TGTGCCAGCAGCTTGAAACAGGGCAACCAAGAGACCCAGTACTTC

abundance: NA
j_gene: TRBJ2-2
d_gene: TRBD2
len: 17
v_gene: TRBV27
CDR3aa: CASGVLAGGANTGELFF
CDR3nt: TGTGCCAGCGGCGTACTAGCGGGAGGAGCGAACACCGGGGAGCTGTTTTTT

abundance: NA
j_gene: TRBJ1-5
d_gene: TRBD1
len: 16
v_gene: TRBV28
CDR3aa: CASSLAVGQNNQPQHF
CDR3nt: TGTGCCAGCAGTTTAGCGGTGGGACAGAACAATCAGCCCCAGCATTTT

abundance: NA
j_gene: TRBJ2-4
d_gene: NA
len: 13
v_gene: TRBV6-1
CDR3aa: CASSEVVATRGYF
CDR3nt: TGTGCCAGCAGTGAAGTCGTGGCCACTCGAGGGTACTTC

abundance: NA
j_gene: TRBJ2-7
d_gene: TRBD2
len: 14
v_gene: TRBV30
CDR3aa: CAWGKAGGSHEQYF
CDR3nt: TGTGCCTGGGGTAAAGCGGGAGGGTCCCACGAGCAGTACTTC

abundance: NA
j_gene: TRBJ1-1
d_gene: TRBD1
len: 13
v_gene: TRBV7-3
CDR3aa: CASSPRTGNEAFF
CDR3nt: TGTGCCAGCAGCCCGAGGACAGGGAACGAAGCTTTCTTT